These 12 T cell receptor beta chains came from one sample sequenced in a study of T cell responses to AZD1222 COVID-19 vaccine. Assay: immunoSEQ multiplex PCR; the TCRdb copy retains only in-frame clones and omits some. The data hold some 98,000 clones, with 88% observed a single time. The sample in question was peripheral blood, obtained on day 0 of AZD1222 vaccination. These receptors all come from an adult in good health.

The chain couples TRBV30 to TRBJ1-1, with D possibly TRBD1 on 6 matching bases. Germline V lookup: CDR1 GTSNPN, CDR2 SVGIG (reference sequence). The V end lost 0 bases, the J end lost 1 base, and 12 bases lay between the germline ends. The CDR3 runs to 15 residues. Written as DNA, the CDR3 is TGTGCCTGGAGTGTATGGGGGGCGGCGAACACTGAAGCTTTCTTT. This encodes CAWSVWGAANTEAFF.

J is TRBJ2-2 and V is TRBV19; 8 bases map to TRBD1. CDR3 length: 14 amino acids. CDR1 is LNHDA and CDR2 is SQIVND in the germline V gene (reference sequence). Germline trimming cut 4 bases from V and 7 bases from J; bases unmatched to any gene: 5. CDR3 coding DNA: TGTGCCAGTAGTAGGACAGGGTATGACGGGGAGCTGTTTTTT. Protein sequence: CASSRTGYDGELFF.

This rearrangement joins TRBV3-1 (or the pseudogene TRBV3-2) to TRBJ1-2; 8 bases line up with TRBD1. The CDR3 has 16 residues. J lost 3 bases, V lost 4 bases, and 10 bases had no gene match. CDR1 is LGHDT, CDR2 YNNKEL, per germline (reference sequence). For the CDR3, the DNA is TGTGCCAGCAGCCCTTTCTCAACAGGGGGGGACTATGGCTACACCTTC. Translating it yields CASSPFSTGGDYGYTF.

This sequence joins TRBV5-8 and TRBJ2-2; 7 bases map to TRBD1. This CDR3 region has 15 residues. V shed 4 bases, J shed 4 bases, and the junction held 7 bases outside the gene matches. Germline V lookup: CDR1 SGHTS, CDR2 YDEGEE. The CDR3 is CASSPPTGVTGELFF. The CDR3 DNA reads TGTGCCAGCAGCCCCCCCACAGGGGTCACCGGGGAGCTGTTTTTT.

The chain has TRBV7-3 and TRBJ2-1; D is perhaps TRBD1 (5 bases). The germline V gene has CDR1 SGHTA and CDR2 FQGTGA. The CDR3 has 15 amino acids. V lost 6 bases, J lost 7 bases, and 19 bases lay in between. The CDR3 reads CASSLGLPGWNEQFF. The CDR3 DNA reads as TGTGCCAGCAGTCTGGGGTTGCCAGGGTGGAATGAGCAGTTCTTC.

The V call is TRBV5-8, the J call TRBJ2-1, with 13 bases aligning to TRBD2. With 0 bases clipped from V and 0 bases from J, the junction kept 6 bases outside the gene matches. CDR3 length equals 19 residues. The germline gives CDR1 SGHTS, CDR2 YDEGEE. The CDR3 protein is CASSLGLAGGLPSYNEQFF. CDR3 coding DNA: TGTGCCAGCAGCTTGGGACTAGCGGGGGGCCTACCCTCCTACAATGAGCAGTTCTTC.

This clone has only one observation. Here the CDR3 reads CASSTRITGELFF. The DNA for the CDR3 is TGTGCCAGCAGCACTAGGATCACCGGGGAGCTGTTTTTT. V usage is TRBV7-6 and J usage is TRBJ2-2; D is perhaps TRBD2 (5 bases). In germline, CDR1 is SGHVS, CDR2 FNYEAQ. The V end lost 5 bases, the J end lost 4 bases, and 8 bases lay between the germline ends. This CDR3 contains 13 residues. The full variable domain, rest sourced from reference TRBV7-6 and TRBJ2-2, is GAGVSQSPRYKVTKRGQDVALRCDPISGHVSLYWYRQALGQGPEFLTYFNYEAQQDKSGLPNDRFSAERPEGSISTLTIQRTEQRDSAMYRCASSTRITGELFFGEGSRLTVL.

The rearrangement joins TRBV6-5 to TRBJ1-3; TRBD1 aligns across 7 bases. The CDR3 contains 16 residues. The V gene end was trimmed by 4 bases and the J gene end by 3 bases; junction bases not matched to a gene: 9. Germline V gene lookup returns CDR1 MNHEY and CDR2 SVGAGI. CDR3 protein: CASSSSSRDSGNTIYF. As DNA, the CDR3 is TGTGCCAGCAGTTCCTCCTCTCGGGACAGTGGAAACACCATATATTTT.

The chain couples TRBV12-3 or TRBV12-4 to TRBJ2-5; 7 bases line up with TRBD1. The CDR3 totals 13 residues. V lost 2 bases to trimming and J lost 5 bases; unmatched junction nucleotides: 2. The CDR3 protein is CASSLFRGETQYF. The CDR3 DNA follows: TGTGCCAGCAGTTTATTCAGGGGGGAGACCCAGTACTTC.

J is TRBJ2-1 and V is TRBV3-1 (or the pseudogene TRBV3-2), with TRBD2 as a possible D gene (6 bases). Germline CDR1 reads LGHDT; CDR2 reads YNNKEL (reference sequence). Trimming took 0 bases from V and 10 from J, leaving 13 bases between them. This CDR3 is built from 14 residues. The chain's CDR3 is CASSQDPGSGEQFF. CDR3 nucleotide sequence: TGTGCCAGCAGCCAAGATCCAGGAAGCGGGGAGCAGTTCTTC.

This chain connects TRBV7-2 to TRBJ1-1, with D uncertain. The CDR3 runs to 14 residues. Trimming took 5 bases from V and 10 from J, leaving 20 bases between them. Germline V CDR1 and CDR2: SGHTA, FQGNSA. The CDR3 DNA follows: TGTGCCAGCAGCGTGTCACCATGGGCCTCGGGAGCTTTCTTT. Protein product: CASSVSPWASGAFF.

The chain links TRBV7-2 to TRBJ1-2; the D gene is possibly TRBD1 (5 bases). This CDR3 region has 16 residues. Germline CDR1 SGHTA, CDR2 FQGNSA. V lost 5 bases and J lost 5, with 21 bases in between. The CDR3 spells CASSPRIGGGWYGYTF. CDR3 nucleotide sequence: TGTGCCAGCAGCCCTCGAATCGGGGGGGGATGGTATGGCTACACCTTC.